One T cell receptor beta chain is described in this entry. The antigen is not known. CDR1 is SNHLY, CDR2 FYNNEI, per germline. With 6 bases removed from V and 6 bases from J, the gap between germline ends came to 14 bases. This CDR3 has 14 amino acids. This sample is drawn from a study of T-cell memory formation after mild COVID-19. Study outcomes and limitations: Detection of some responders pre-infection suggested pre-existing cross-reactive memory T cells participated. Contracting clones from day 15 to 85 had balanced CD4/CD8; later expanders favoured CD4+.

TCRdb reprocessed the 5' RACE reads via MiXCR and lists one record per CDR3 protein. The sample contains 150,000 or so distinct CDR3 sequences, 25% to 40% of which appear only once. The gene calls are TRBV2 and TRBJ2-2, with D possibly matching TRBD1 (6 bases). This receptor was taken from an adult woman who had mild COVID-19 (a few samples of this study predate the infection). Cell type and time point are not known. Sequencing used PBMCs or a T cell subset sorted from them (not recorded which). The CDR3 DNA reads as TGTGCCAGCAGGGACAGTCAAACGGCCGGGGAGCTGTTTTTT. Residues: CASRDSQTAGELFF.